The clone carrying this T cell receptor (beta chain) was observed a few times. Its antigen is not known. This sample was included in a study of T cell responses to AZD1222 COVID-19 vaccine. Study findings and constraints: Researchers took repertoire samples only after the peak T cell response had come. Clonal diversity was possibly underestimated, and white British individuals and females predominated among donors.

Trimming removed 1 base from V and 6 bases from J, with 7 bases in between. This CDR3 comprises 13 residues. In germline, CDR1 is LNHNV, CDR2 YYDKDF (reference sequence). Profiling relied on immunoSEQ multiplex PCR, and the TCRdb table lists in-frame clones only, not all of them. The profile shows about 190,000 clones, over 70% of them singletons. The sequence came from an adult in good health. Material: peripheral blood, obtained on day 0 of MenACWY control vaccination. The chain recombines TRBV15 with TRBJ1-5, with D uncertain. The CDR3 nucleotides read TGTGCCACCAGCAGAGTCTCGGGTCAGCCCCAGCATTTT. It is translated as CATSRVSGQPQHF.